The subject of this entry is one TCR beta chain. The sample belongs to a study of PD-L1 blockade in urothelial cancer. Study context: A median roughly 130,000 T cells were found in blood samples.

Time point indicated: peripheral blood 6 weeks after treatment start. Metastatic or locally advanced urothelial carcinoma was present in the patients. Sample numbers ranged from 1 to 8 per patient, encompassing pretreatment and on-treatment collections. Clones were read by immunoSEQ multiplex PCR, and TCRdb kept only the in-frame ones, dropping some. The sample records around 49,000 clones, roughly 82% being singletons. The CDR3 runs 13 residues. The germline V gene has CDR1 MNHEY and CDR2 SVGAGI. Germline trimming cut 5 bases from V and 7 bases from J; bases unmatched to any gene: 5. Sequencing was performed on PBMCs, taken around atezolizumab (anti-PD-L1) treatment. This sequence originates from a man in his fifties or sixties with urothelial cancer. This chain uses TRBV6-5 with TRBJ2-7; 10 bases map to TRBD2. The CDR3 DNA is TGTGCCAGCAGTACCCGGACTAGCGGTGAGCAGTACTTC. Amino acid sequence: CASSTRTSGEQYF.